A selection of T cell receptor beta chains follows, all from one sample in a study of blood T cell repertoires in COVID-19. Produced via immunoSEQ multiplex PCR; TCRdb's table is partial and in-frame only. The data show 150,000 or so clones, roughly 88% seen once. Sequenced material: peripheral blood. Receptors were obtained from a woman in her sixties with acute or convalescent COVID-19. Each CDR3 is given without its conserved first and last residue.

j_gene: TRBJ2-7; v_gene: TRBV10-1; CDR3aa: ASSGDPGQGAEQY
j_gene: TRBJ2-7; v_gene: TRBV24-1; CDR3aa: ATSDAKPGQFHEQY
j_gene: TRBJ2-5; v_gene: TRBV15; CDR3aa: ATSSRGQGSRETQY
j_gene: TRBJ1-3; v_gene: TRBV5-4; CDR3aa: ASSTRRSPVENTIY
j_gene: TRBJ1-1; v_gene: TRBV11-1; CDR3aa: ASSARTGGFTEAF
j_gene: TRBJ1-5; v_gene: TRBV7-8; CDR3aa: ASSLASGQPQH
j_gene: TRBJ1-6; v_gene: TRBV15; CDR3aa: ATSRDGGNSPLH
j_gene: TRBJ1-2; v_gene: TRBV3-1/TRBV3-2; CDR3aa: ASADTGGYGYT
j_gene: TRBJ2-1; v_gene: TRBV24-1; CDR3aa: ATSEGGGSYNEQF
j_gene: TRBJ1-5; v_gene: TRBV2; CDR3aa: ASTRLFSNQPQH
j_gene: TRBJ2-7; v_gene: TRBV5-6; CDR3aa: ASTLIPGKDEQY
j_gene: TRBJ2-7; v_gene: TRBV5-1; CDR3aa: ASSLGTRDLGEQY
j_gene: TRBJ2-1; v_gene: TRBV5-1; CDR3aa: ASSLTSTSGGANEQF
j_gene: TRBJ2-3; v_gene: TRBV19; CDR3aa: ASSVGQSTDTQY
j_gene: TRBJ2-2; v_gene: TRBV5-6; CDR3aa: ASSGTSWSGELF
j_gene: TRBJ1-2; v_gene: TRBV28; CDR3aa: ASLEDLNYGYT
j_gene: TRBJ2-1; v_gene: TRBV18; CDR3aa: ASSPGAAFYNEQF
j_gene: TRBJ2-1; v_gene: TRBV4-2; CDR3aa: ASSQVLADNEQF
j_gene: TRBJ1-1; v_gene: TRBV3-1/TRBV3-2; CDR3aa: ASSPEPNVNTEAF
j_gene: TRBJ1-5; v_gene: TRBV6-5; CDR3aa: ASRGQGGMSQPQH
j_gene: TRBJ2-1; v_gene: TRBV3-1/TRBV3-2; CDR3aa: ASSPRGVGTSGYNEQF
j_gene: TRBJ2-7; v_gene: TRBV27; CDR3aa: ASSISGGISYEQY
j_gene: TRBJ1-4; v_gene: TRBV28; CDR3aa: ASSSGGAINEKLF
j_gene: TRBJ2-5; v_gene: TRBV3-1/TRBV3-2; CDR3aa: ASSLLRGEETQY
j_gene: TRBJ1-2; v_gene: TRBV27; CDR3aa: ASSLRGQGAAYGYT
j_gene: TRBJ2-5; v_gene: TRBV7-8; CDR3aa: ASSTRRQGGETQY
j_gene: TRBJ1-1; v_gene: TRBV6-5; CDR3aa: ASGRNTEAF
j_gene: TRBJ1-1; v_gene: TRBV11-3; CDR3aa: ASSQGPGRGTEAF
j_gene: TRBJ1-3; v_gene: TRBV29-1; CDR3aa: SVVGGTGNTIY
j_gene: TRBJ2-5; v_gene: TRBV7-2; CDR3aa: ASSWDNSQETQY
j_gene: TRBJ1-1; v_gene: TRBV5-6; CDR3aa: ASSWAGALSTEAF
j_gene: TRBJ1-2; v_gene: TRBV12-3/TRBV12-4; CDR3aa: ASSFAGDGYT
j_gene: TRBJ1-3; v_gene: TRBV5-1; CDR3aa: ASSLRDRGNTIY
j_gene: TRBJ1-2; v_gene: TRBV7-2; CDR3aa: ASSLRQGATDNYGYT
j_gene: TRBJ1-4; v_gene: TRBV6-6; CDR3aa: ASSLTGGGEKLF
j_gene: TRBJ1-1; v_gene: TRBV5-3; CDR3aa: ARNPSILLRGFWDTEAF
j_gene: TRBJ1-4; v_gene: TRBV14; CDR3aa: ASSQAPTGLGKLF
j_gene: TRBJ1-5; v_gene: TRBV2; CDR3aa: ASTPQGSNQPQH
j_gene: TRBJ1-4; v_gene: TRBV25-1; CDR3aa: ANTGWTNEKLF
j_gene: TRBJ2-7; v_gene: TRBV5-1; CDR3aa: ASSYTSSGGPYEQY
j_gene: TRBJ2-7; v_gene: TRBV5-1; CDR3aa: ASSMEGQGSHEQY
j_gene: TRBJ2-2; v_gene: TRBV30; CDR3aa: AWTGGRRWTGELF
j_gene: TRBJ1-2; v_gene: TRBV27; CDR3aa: ASSLSKGAWSGYGYT
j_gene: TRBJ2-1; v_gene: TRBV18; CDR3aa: ASSPTGLGYNEQF
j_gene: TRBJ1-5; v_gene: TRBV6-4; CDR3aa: ASSVSHSNQPQH
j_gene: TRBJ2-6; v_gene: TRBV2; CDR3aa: ASRAFFAGANVLT
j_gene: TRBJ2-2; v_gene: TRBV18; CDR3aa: ASSPETGLNTGELF
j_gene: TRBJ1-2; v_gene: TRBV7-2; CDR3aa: ASSLGQDYYGYT
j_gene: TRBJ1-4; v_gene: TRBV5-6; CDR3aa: ASSLAGGGGKEKLF
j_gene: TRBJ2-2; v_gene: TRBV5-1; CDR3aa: ASRSQGGGELF
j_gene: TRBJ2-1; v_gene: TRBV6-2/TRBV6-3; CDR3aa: ASSFWDSRGDEQF
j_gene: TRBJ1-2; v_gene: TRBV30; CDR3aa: ASDRGLGGYT
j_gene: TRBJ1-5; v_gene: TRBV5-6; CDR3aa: ASSRRTVLSNQPQH
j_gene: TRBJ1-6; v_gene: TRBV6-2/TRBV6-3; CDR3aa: ASSYQGRSPLH
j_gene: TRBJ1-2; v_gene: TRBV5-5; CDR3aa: ASSWTGDYGYT
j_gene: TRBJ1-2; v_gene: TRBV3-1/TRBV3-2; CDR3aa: ASSHPPDQGNYGYT
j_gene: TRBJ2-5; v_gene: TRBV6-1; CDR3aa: ASSESVQGSTETQY